The 4 T cell receptor beta chains presented below share a single source sample, sequenced in a study of blood T cell repertoires in COVID-19. Assay: immunoSEQ multiplex PCR; the TCRdb copy retains only in-frame clones and omits some. This repertoire shows fewer than 80,000 clones, around 79% found once; its top ten account for approximately 20%. The specimen sequenced was peripheral blood. The receptors were gathered from a man in his 60s with acute or convalescent COVID-19.

The chain combines TRBV2 with TRBJ2-1, with 8 bases aligning to TRBD2. Trimming cost V 7 bases and J 7 bases; bases outside gene matches: 12. Germline V CDR1 and CDR2: SNHLY, FYNNEI. This CDR3 has 15 residues. The CDR3 region is CASTERGSVGNEQFF. The CDR3 nucleotides read TGTGCCAGCACGGAGCGGGGGTCGGTTGGGAATGAGCAGTTCTTC.

The chain has TRBV29-1 and TRBJ2-5, with TRBD2 as a possible D gene (5 bases). Trimming removed 3 bases at V and 3 bases at J, with 17 bases between. From germline, CDR1 is SQVTM and CDR2 ANQGSEA. This CDR3 has 15 amino acids. This chain's CDR3 is CSVEADGGWKETQYF. The CDR3 bases are TGCAGCGTTGAGGCGGACGGAGGTTGGAAAGAGACCCAGTACTTC. Supplemented by reference TRBV29-1 and TRBJ2-5, the full variable domain reads SAVISQKPSRDICQRGTSLTIQCQVDSQVTMMFWYRQQPGQSLTLIATANQGSEATYESGFVIDKFPISRPNLTFSTLTVSNMSPEDSSIYLCSVEADGGWKETQYFGPGTRLLVL.

The chain recombines TRBV3-1 (or the pseudogene TRBV3-2) with TRBJ1-5; 7 bases map to TRBD1. Germline CDR1 is LGHDT and CDR2 is YNNKEL (reference sequence). The CDR3 is 13 residues long. With 6 bases clipped from V and 5 bases from J, the junction kept 4 bases outside the gene matches. The CDR3 region is CASSDDRDQPQHF. CDR3 in DNA: TGTGCCAGCAGTGACGACAGGGATCAGCCCCAGCATTTT.

A remark on this clone: Other DNA sequences within the sample encode an identical CDR3. J is TRBJ2-5 and V is TRBV27, with 7 bases identical to TRBD1. The trim removed 8 bases at V and 3 bases at J, leaving 3 bases unmatched. This CDR3 contains 12 residues. Germline assignment: CDR1 MNHEY and CDR2 SMNVEV (reference sequence). CDR3 DNA: TGTGCCAGCCGACAGGGAGAAGAGACCCAGTACTTC. It yields the protein CASRQGEETQYF.